The rows below give T cell receptor beta chains drawn from one sample of a study of human T cells and chemical hapten exposure. TCRdb used MiXCR to reprocess the RACE reads, holding one entry per CDR3 protein. The table shows approximately 89,000 distinct CDR3 sequences, with about a tenth occurring only once. Here the sequenced sample was whole blood, taken in connection with sensitization to the hapten diphenylcyclopropenone (DPC). The receptors were sampled from a woman aged 25 to 39 with alopecia areata. Some clones in this sample may be carry-over from other donors' samples. Each CDR3 is given with its conserved first and last residue. A D gene is named only where the DNA matches it firmly. Clone size is stated in some rows and not others, as once, few, many or a class when expanded.

J | V | D | size | DNA | CDR3
TRBJ2-7 | TRBV6-5 | TRBD2 | many | TGTGCCAGCAGTTCGACTAGCGGGAATCACCACTACGAGCAGTACTTC | CASSSTSGNHHYEQYF
TRBJ2-7 | TRBV7-2 | TRBD2 | - | TGTGCCAGCAGCTATACCGGGACTAGCGCCTACGAGCAGTACTTC | CASSYTGTSAYEQYF
TRBJ2-4 | TRBV4-2 | TRBD2 | - | TGTGCCAGCAGCCAAGATGGGAGGGCCCGGTACTTC | CASSQDGRARYF
TRBJ2-1 | TRBV5-1 | TRBD2 | few | TGCGCCAGCAGCCCTGGGACTAGCACTGAGCAGTTCTTC | CASSPGTSTEQFF
TRBJ2-7 | TRBV10-2 | - | many | TGCGCCAGCAGCGAGACGATTCCCAGGGGCGAGCAGTACTTC | CASSETIPRGEQYF
TRBJ2-3 | TRBV7-6 | TRBD2 | few | TGTGCCAGCAGCTTAGGGACTAGCATTCGCACAGATACGCAGTATTTT | CASSLGTSIRTDTQYF
TRBJ1-1 | TRBV18 | TRBD1 | many | TGTGCCAGCTCACTGACCGGGACAGCCCCGACTGAAGCTTTCTTT | CASSLTGTAPTEAFF
TRBJ1-2 | TRBV6-1 | - | many | TGTGCCAGCAGTGAGACATGGGCACTTGAGGACTATGGCTACACCTTC | CASSETWALEDYGYTF
TRBJ2-2 | TRBV4-1 | TRBD1 | many | TGCGCCAGCAGCCAAGTTCTCAGGGGGCTCACCGGGGAGCTGTTTTTT | CASSQVLRGLTGELFF
TRBJ2-7 | TRBV5-4 | TRBD2 | many | TGTGCCAGCAGCTATGGACTAGCGGCCGAGCAGTACTTC | CASSYGLAAEQYF